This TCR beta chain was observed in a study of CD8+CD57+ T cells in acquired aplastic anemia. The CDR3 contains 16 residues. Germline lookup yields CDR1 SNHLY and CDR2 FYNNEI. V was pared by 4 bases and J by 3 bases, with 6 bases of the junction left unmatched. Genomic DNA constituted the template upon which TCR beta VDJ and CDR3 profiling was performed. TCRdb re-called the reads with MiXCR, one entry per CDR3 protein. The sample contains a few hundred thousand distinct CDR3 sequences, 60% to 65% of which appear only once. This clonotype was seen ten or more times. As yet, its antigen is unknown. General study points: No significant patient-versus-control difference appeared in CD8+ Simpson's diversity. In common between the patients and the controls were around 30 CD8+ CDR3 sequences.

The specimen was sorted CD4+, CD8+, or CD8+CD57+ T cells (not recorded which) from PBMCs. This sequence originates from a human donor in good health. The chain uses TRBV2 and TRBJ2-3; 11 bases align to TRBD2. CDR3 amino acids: CASSGLAGSVTDTQYF. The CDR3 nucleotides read TGTGCCAGCAGTGGACTAGCGGGGAGTGTTACAGATACGCAGTATTTT.